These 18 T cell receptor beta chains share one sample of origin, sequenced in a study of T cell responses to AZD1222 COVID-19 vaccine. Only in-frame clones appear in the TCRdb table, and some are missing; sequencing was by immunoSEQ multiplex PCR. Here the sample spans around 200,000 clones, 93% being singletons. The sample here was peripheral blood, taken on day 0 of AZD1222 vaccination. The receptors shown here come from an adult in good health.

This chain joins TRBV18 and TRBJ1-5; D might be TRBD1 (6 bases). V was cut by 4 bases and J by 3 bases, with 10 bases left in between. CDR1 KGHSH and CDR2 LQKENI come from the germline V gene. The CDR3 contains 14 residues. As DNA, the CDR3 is TGTGCCAGCTCACGGCAGGGGATCAATCAGCCCCAGCATTTT. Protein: CASSRQGINQPQHF. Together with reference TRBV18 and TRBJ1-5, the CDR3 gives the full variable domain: NAGVMQNPRHLVRRRGQEARLRCSPMKGHSHVYWYRQLPEEGLKFMVYLQKENIIDESGMPKERFSAEFPKEGPSILRIQQVVRGDSAAYFCASSRQGINQPQHFGDGTRLSIL.

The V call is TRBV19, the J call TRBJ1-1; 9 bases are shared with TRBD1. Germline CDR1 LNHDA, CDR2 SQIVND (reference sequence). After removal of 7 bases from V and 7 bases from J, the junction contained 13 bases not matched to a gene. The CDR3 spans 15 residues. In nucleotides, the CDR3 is TGTGCCAGTAAAGACAGGGGGAATGGTGGTGGTGAAGCTTTCTTT. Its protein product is CASKDRGNGGGEAFF.

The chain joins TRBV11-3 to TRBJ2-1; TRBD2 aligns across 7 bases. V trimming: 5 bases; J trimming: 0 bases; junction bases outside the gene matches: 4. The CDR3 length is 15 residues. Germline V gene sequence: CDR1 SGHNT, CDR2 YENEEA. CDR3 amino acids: CASSPAGSSYNEQFF. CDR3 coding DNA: TGTGCCAGCAGCCCAGCGGGGAGCTCCTACAATGAGCAGTTCTTC.

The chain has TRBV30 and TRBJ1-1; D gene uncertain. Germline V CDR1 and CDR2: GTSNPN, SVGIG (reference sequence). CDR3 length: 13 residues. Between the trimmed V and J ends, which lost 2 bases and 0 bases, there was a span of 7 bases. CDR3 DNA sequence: TGTGCCTGGAGTCCAATATTGAACACTGAAGCTTTCTTT. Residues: CAWSPILNTEAFF.

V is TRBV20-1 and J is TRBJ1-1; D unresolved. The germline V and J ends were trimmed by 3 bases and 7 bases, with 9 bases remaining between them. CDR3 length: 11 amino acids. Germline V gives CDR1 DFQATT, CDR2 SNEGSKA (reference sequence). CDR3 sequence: CSARVGREAFF. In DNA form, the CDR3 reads TGCAGTGCTAGGGTCGGCCGTGAAGCTTTCTTT.

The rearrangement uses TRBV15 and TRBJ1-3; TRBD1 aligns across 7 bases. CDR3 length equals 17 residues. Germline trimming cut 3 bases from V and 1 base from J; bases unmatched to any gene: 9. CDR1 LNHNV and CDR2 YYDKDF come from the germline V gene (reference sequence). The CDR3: CATSSNIDRASGNTIYF. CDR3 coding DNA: TGTGCCACCAGCAGTAATATAGACAGGGCGTCTGGAAACACCATATATTTT.

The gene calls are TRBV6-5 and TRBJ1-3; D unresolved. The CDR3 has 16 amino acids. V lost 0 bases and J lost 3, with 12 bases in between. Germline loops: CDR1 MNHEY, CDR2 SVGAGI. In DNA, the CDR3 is TGTGCCAGCAGTTACTCGATTATCCCAGATGGAAACACCATATATTTT. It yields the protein CASSYSIIPDGNTIYF.

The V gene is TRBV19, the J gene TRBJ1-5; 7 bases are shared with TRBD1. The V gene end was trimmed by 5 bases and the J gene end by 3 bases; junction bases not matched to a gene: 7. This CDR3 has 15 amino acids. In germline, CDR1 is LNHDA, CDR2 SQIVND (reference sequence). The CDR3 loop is CASSQETGLNQPQHF. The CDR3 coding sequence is TGTGCCAGTAGTCAAGAGACAGGGCTCAATCAGCCCCAGCATTTT. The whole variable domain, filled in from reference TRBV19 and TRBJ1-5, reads DGGITQSPKYLFRKEGQNVTLSCEQNLNHDAMYWYRQDPGQGLRLIYYSQIVNDFQKGDIAEGYSVSREKKESFPLTVTSAQKNPTAFYLCASSQETGLNQPQHFGDGTRLSIL.

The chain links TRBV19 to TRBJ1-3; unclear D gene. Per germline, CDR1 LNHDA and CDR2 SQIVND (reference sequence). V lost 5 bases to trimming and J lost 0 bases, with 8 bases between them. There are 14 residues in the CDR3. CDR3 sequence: CASSWVISGNTIYF. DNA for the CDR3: TGTGCCAGTAGTTGGGTGATCTCTGGAAACACCATATATTTT.

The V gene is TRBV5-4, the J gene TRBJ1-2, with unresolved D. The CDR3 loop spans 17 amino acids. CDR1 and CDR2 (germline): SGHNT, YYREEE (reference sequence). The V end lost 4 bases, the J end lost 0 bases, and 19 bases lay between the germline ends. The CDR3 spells CASSPSSRSTANYGYTF. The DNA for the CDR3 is TGTGCCAGCAGCCCGTCGTCCCGTTCTACTGCTAACTATGGCTACACCTTC.

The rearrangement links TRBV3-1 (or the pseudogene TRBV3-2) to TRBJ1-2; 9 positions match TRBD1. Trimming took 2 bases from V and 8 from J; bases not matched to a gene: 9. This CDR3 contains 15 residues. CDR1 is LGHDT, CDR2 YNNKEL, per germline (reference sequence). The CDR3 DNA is TGTGCCAGCAGCCAATCGGGACAGGGATTAGGGGGCTACACCTTC. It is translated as CASSQSGQGLGGYTF.

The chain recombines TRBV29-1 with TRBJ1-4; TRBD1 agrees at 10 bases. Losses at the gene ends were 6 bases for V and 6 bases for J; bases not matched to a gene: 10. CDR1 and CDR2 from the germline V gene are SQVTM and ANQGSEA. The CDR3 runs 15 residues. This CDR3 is CSVGGDRGSDEKLFF. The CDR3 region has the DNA TGCAGCGTGGGAGGGGACAGGGGTTCGGATGAAAAACTGTTTTTT. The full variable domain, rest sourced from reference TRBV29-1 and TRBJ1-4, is SAVISQKPSRDICQRGTSLTIQCQVDSQVTMMFWYRQQPGQSLTLIATANQGSEATYESGFVIDKFPISRPNLTFSTLTVSNMSPEDSSIYLCSVGGDRGSDEKLFFGSGTQLSVL.

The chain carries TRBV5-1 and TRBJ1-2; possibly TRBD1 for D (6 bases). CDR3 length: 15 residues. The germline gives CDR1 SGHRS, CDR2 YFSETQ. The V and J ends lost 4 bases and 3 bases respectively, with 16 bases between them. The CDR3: CASSPDTGRDYGYTF. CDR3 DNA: TGCGCCAGCAGCCCCGATACAGGGAGGGACTATGGCTACACCTTC.

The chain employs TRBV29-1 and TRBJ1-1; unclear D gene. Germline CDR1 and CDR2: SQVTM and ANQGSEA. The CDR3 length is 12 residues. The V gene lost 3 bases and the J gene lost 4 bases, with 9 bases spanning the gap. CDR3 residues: CSVDPRGTEAFF. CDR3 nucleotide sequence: TGCAGCGTTGATCCGCGAGGCACTGAAGCTTTCTTT.

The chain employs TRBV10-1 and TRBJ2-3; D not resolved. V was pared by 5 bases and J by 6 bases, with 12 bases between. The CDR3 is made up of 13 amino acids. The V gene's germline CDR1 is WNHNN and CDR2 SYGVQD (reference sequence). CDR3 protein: CASSSLVGDTQYF. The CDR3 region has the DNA TGCGCCAGCAGTAGCCTAGTGGGGGATACGCAGTATTTT.

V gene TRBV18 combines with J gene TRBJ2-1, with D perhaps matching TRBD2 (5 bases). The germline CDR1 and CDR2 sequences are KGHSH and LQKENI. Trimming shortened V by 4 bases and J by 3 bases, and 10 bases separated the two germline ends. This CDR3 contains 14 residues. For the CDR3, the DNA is TGTGCCAGCTCACTTCCGGACTTCTACAATGAGCAGTTCTTC. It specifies CASSLPDFYNEQFF.

The CDR3, as DNA: TGTGCCAGCAGCCCGTCAGGGTGGGGGTATGGCTACACCTTC. Translation gives CASSPSGWGYGYTF. V usage is TRBV14 and J usage is TRBJ1-2; perhaps TRBD1 as D (5 bases). Germline CDR1 SGHDN, CDR2 FVKESK. The CDR3 covers 14 residues. Trimming removed 4 bases at V and 5 bases at J, with 14 bases between.

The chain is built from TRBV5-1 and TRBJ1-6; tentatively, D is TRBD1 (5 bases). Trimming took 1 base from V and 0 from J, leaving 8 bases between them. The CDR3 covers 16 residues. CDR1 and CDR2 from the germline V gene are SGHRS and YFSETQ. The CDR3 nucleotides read TGCGCCAGCAGCTTGCAGGGAAGCTCCTATAATTCACCCCTCCACTTT. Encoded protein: CASSLQGSSYNSPLHF.